This TCR beta chain was sequenced during a study of cytomegalovirus exposure and HLA in healthy donors. General observations from the study: Another analysis was done later, and it associated more than 15,000 TCR beta sequences with HLA alleles at 0.05 false discovery rate. The classifier, whose performance was assessed in both the original and validation cohorts, reportedly diagnosed cytomegalovirus status with high specificity and sensitivity.

A note on this clone: Its antigen is as yet unknown.

Trimming stripped 4 bases from V and 2 bases from J, with 12 bases between. This CDR3 spans 14 amino acids. Germline V gene data show CDR1 as MDHEN and CDR2 as SYDVKM. Both 60 Vbeta primers and 13 Jbeta primers went into the PCR. Methods used by the authors: An analysis that came later counted roughly 87 million unique TCR beta chains, approximately 10 million shared. The table came from immunoSEQ multiplex PCR; TCRdb's copy has only in-frame clones and leaves some out. V and J calls and clone size are as listed in that table; D and trimming were resolved from the DNA. The repertoire holds some 92,000 clones, with 70% to 80% as singletons.

J is TRBJ2-7 and V is TRBV28, with a possible D match to TRBD2 (5 bases). Sequenced material: PBMCs. The clonotype was recovered from a man aged 18 to 29 in good health and CMV-seropositive. CDR3 in amino acids: CASSWSAGTYEQYF. The CDR3 nucleotides read TGTGCCAGCAGTTGGTCGGCCGGGACCTACGAGCAGTACTTC.